The present T cell receptor (beta chain) was sequenced within a study of T cell responses to AZD1222 COVID-19 vaccine. Study outcomes and limitations: Just five or six AZD1222 recipients were seropositive at baseline. Without day 14 samples, only post-peak T cell repertoires were studied. At 160-218 and 743-854, vaccine-associated CD4 TCRs were dominant, and they spanned spike.

The CDR3 is made up of 15 amino acids. V was pared by 0 bases and J by 8 bases, with 12 bases of the junction left unmatched. Germline values: CDR1 GTSNPN, CDR2 SVGIG (reference sequence). Data came from immunoSEQ multiplex PCR; TCRdb stores just in-frame clones and leaves some out. Of some 110,000 clones in the sample, 88% were seen once. Concerning this clone itself: Its cognate antigen is unknown.

This receptor was taken from an adult who received the AZD1222 COVID-19 vaccine. The sequencing here drew on peripheral blood, taken 28 days after the second AZD1222 dose. This sequence joins TRBV30 and TRBJ1-1; TRBD1 matches at 7 bases. CDR3 sequence: CAWSVPILGGWEAFF. The CDR3 DNA sequence: TGTGCCTGGAGTGTCCCCATCCTAGGGGGCTGGGAAGCTTTCTTT. Full variable domain (outside the CDR3, taken from reference TRBV30 and TRBJ1-1): SQTIHQWPATLVQPVGSPLSLECTVEGTSNPNLYWYRQAAGRGLQLLFYSVGIGQISSEVPQNLSASRPQDRQFILSSKKLLLSDSGFYLCAWSVPILGGWEAFFGQGTRLTVV.